Listed below are T cell receptor beta chains from one sample, sequenced in a study of blood T cell repertoires in COVID-19. Clones were read by immunoSEQ multiplex PCR, and TCRdb kept only the in-frame ones, dropping some. The table records some 150,000 clones, roughly nine tenths of them present only once. The source material was peripheral blood. These TCRs come from a woman aged 60-75 years with COVID-19, enrolled during active disease. CDR3s include the opening cysteine and the closing phenylalanine or tryptophan. Each record gives: CDR3 DNA, CDR3 protein, CDR3 length, V gene, D gene, J gene, clone size. D genes are given only for firm matches. Clone size appears in some rows only: once, few, many, or a class for an expanded clone.

cdr3_nt: TGTGCCAGTAGGGACCGGGACAAGATTAACTATGGCTACACCTTC; cdr3_aa: CASRDRDKINYGYTF; cdr3_length: 15; v_call: TRBV19; d_call: .; j_call: TRBJ1-2; clone_size: .
cdr3_nt: TGTGCCTGGAGCCGGGACAGAACTGTACTAAGGGATGGCTACACCTTC; cdr3_aa: CAWSRDRTVLRDGYTF; cdr3_length: 16; v_call: TRBV30; d_call: TRBD1; j_call: TRBJ1-2; clone_size: few
cdr3_nt: TGTGCCATCAGTGAGCCGCAGGGGGCGAGGAACTATGGCTACACCTTC; cdr3_aa: CAISEPQGARNYGYTF; cdr3_length: 16; v_call: TRBV10-3; d_call: TRBD1; j_call: TRBJ1-2; clone_size: .
cdr3_nt: TGTGCCAGCAGCTTAGGGAGCCCCTCCTACAATGAGCAGTTCTTC; cdr3_aa: CASSLGSPSYNEQFF; cdr3_length: 15; v_call: TRBV11-2; d_call: .; j_call: TRBJ2-1; clone_size: .
cdr3_nt: TGTGCCAGCAGCGACCGGGAAGAAAAACTGTTTTTT; cdr3_aa: CASSDREEKLFF; cdr3_length: 12; v_call: TRBV7-2; d_call: .; j_call: TRBJ1-4; clone_size: .
cdr3_nt: TGTGCCAGCACCAGACTGAGCTCTAACTATGGCTACACCTTC; cdr3_aa: CASTRLSSNYGYTF; cdr3_length: 14; v_call: TRBV5-4; d_call: .; j_call: TRBJ1-2; clone_size: .
cdr3_nt: TGTGCCAGCACCTTACAGACAGGCGCTAACACTGAAGCTTTCTTT; cdr3_aa: CASTLQTGANTEAFF; cdr3_length: 15; v_call: TRBV7-2; d_call: .; j_call: TRBJ1-1; clone_size: .
cdr3_nt: TGTGCCAGCAGTGCCCCGGGACAGGGCCCTCGGTACTATGGCTACACCTTC; cdr3_aa: CASSAPGQGPRYYGYTF; cdr3_length: 17; v_call: TRBV28; d_call: TRBD1; j_call: TRBJ1-2; clone_size: .
cdr3_nt: TGTGCCAGCAGCTTCGTTATTAAGGGGGATTATGGCTACACCTTC; cdr3_aa: CASSFVIKGDYGYTF; cdr3_length: 15; v_call: TRBV7-2; d_call: .; j_call: TRBJ1-2; clone_size: .
cdr3_nt: TGTGCCGGCAGCAAAATTGAGGGACAGGGGGCGCAGGTTGAGCAGTTCTTC; cdr3_aa: CAGSKIEGQGAQVEQFF; cdr3_length: 17; v_call: TRBV18; d_call: TRBD1; j_call: TRBJ2-1; clone_size: .
cdr3_nt: TGTGCCTGGAGTACGACACGTTTGAACACTGAAGCTTTCTTT; cdr3_aa: CAWSTTRLNTEAFF; cdr3_length: 14; v_call: TRBV30; d_call: .; j_call: TRBJ1-1; clone_size: .
cdr3_nt: TGTGCCAGTAAACCACAGGGGGCAAGCAATCAGCCCCAGCATTTT; cdr3_aa: CASKPQGASNQPQHF; cdr3_length: 15; v_call: TRBV2; d_call: TRBD1; j_call: TRBJ1-5; clone_size: .
cdr3_nt: TGTGCCAGTAGTATCCTGGGAAACACCATATATTTT; cdr3_aa: CASSILGNTIYF; cdr3_length: 12; v_call: TRBV19; d_call: .; j_call: TRBJ1-3; clone_size: .
cdr3_nt: TGTGCCAGCACCCCTAGACGACGGGAGGGCACCGGGGAGCTGTTTTTT; cdr3_aa: CASTPRRREGTGELFF; cdr3_length: 16; v_call: TRBV7-2; d_call: TRBD2; j_call: TRBJ2-2; clone_size: once
cdr3_nt: TGTGCCAGCAGCGAGGACAGAGCCTACGAGCAGTACTTC; cdr3_aa: CASSEDRAYEQYF; cdr3_length: 13; v_call: TRBV13; d_call: .; j_call: TRBJ2-7; clone_size: .
cdr3_nt: TGCGCCAGCAGCTGGGGGGACAGCGACACCGGGGAGCTGTTTTTT; cdr3_aa: CASSWGDSDTGELFF; cdr3_length: 15; v_call: TRBV5-1; d_call: .; j_call: TRBJ2-2; clone_size: .
cdr3_nt: TGTGCCAGCAGCTTAAAATCGCTAGCGGGAGTCTCGAGCACAGATACGCAGTATTTT; cdr3_aa: CASSLKSLAGVSSTDTQYF; cdr3_length: 19; v_call: TRBV13; d_call: TRBD2; j_call: TRBJ2-3; clone_size: .
cdr3_nt: TGTGCTAGTGGCTCGGGACAGGGTCCCTACAATGAGCAGTTCTTC; cdr3_aa: CASGSGQGPYNEQFF; cdr3_length: 15; v_call: TRBV12-5; d_call: TRBD1; j_call: TRBJ2-1; clone_size: .
cdr3_nt: TGTGCCAGTAGTGCGGGACAGGGGAATGAGCAGTTCTTC; cdr3_aa: CASSAGQGNEQFF; cdr3_length: 13; v_call: TRBV19; d_call: TRBD1; j_call: TRBJ2-1; clone_size: .
cdr3_nt: TGTGCCAGCACCCGGGGCGGGGGGGAGACCCAGTACTTC; cdr3_aa: CASTRGGGETQYF; cdr3_length: 13; v_call: TRBV7-2; d_call: TRBD2; j_call: TRBJ2-5; clone_size: .
cdr3_nt: TGTGCCAGCAGAGACTTCGGGACAGGGCTGAATTCACCCCTCCACTTT; cdr3_aa: CASRDFGTGLNSPLHF; cdr3_length: 16; v_call: TRBV2; d_call: TRBD1; j_call: TRBJ1-6; clone_size: .
cdr3_nt: TGTGCCATCAGCACCGGGACTTACTATGGCTACACCTTC; cdr3_aa: CAISTGTYYGYTF; cdr3_length: 13; v_call: TRBV10-3; d_call: .; j_call: TRBJ1-2; clone_size: .
cdr3_nt: TGCGCCAGCAGCCACCAGGGGGTCTCCATATCCTACGAGCAGTACTTC; cdr3_aa: CASSHQGVSISYEQYF; cdr3_length: 16; v_call: TRBV4-1; d_call: TRBD1; j_call: TRBJ2-7; clone_size: .
cdr3_nt: TGTGCCAGCTCTTCGCTCAGGGGAAGTCAGCCCCAGCATTTT; cdr3_aa: CASSSLRGSQPQHF; cdr3_length: 14; v_call: TRBV18; d_call: .; j_call: TRBJ1-5; clone_size: .
cdr3_nt: TGTGCCAGCAGTCGGGGGACAGAGACCACAGATACGCAGTATTTT; cdr3_aa: CASSRGTETTDTQYF; cdr3_length: 15; v_call: TRBV6-6; d_call: .; j_call: TRBJ2-3; clone_size: .
cdr3_nt: TGCGCCAGCAGTCCCGGGGGGACAGATACGCAGTATTTT; cdr3_aa: CASSPGGTDTQYF; cdr3_length: 13; v_call: TRBV5-1; d_call: TRBD2; j_call: TRBJ2-3; clone_size: .
cdr3_nt: TGTGCCAGCAGCTTCGGCGGGACCGATTACAATGAGCAGTTCTTC; cdr3_aa: CASSFGGTDYNEQFF; cdr3_length: 15; v_call: TRBV11-2; d_call: .; j_call: TRBJ2-1; clone_size: .
cdr3_nt: TGTGCCAGTATCAAGGGAGCCTCCGGGGGAAACACCATATATTTT; cdr3_aa: CASIKGASGGNTIYF; cdr3_length: 15; v_call: TRBV19; d_call: .; j_call: TRBJ1-3; clone_size: .
cdr3_nt: TGTGCCAGCAGCTTGGGAGGGTTCAACTATGGCTACACCTTC; cdr3_aa: CASSLGGFNYGYTF; cdr3_length: 14; v_call: TRBV5-8; d_call: .; j_call: TRBJ1-2; clone_size: .
cdr3_nt: TGTGCCAGCAGTAGGGGACAGACCGGGACTAGCGGGAGGTACAATGAGCAGTTCTTC; cdr3_aa: CASSRGQTGTSGRYNEQFF; cdr3_length: 19; v_call: TRBV27; d_call: TRBD2; j_call: TRBJ2-1; clone_size: .
cdr3_nt: TGCAGCGTTTCAGCGTTGGCAGGGACTTACGAGCAGTACTTC; cdr3_aa: CSVSALAGTYEQYF; cdr3_length: 14; v_call: TRBV29-1; d_call: .; j_call: TRBJ2-7; clone_size: .
cdr3_nt: TGTGCCAGCAGCTTAGAGACTCATAATCAGCCCCAGCATTTT; cdr3_aa: CASSLETHNQPQHF; cdr3_length: 14; v_call: TRBV7-9; d_call: .; j_call: TRBJ1-5; clone_size: once
cdr3_nt: TGCGCCAGCAGCCAAGATGGTTCGGGAGGACGGGAGCTGTTTTTT; cdr3_aa: CASSQDGSGGRELFF; cdr3_length: 15; v_call: TRBV4-3; d_call: TRBD2; j_call: TRBJ2-2; clone_size: .
cdr3_nt: TGTGCCAGCTCACGTTCTCCGGGACAGCCCCAGCATTTT; cdr3_aa: CASSRSPGQPQHF; cdr3_length: 13; v_call: TRBV18; d_call: .; j_call: TRBJ1-5; clone_size: once
cdr3_nt: TGTGCCTGGAGTGTGGCTAGCGGCACAGATACGCAGTATTTT; cdr3_aa: CAWSVASGTDTQYF; cdr3_length: 14; v_call: TRBV30; d_call: .; j_call: TRBJ2-3; clone_size: .
cdr3_nt: TGTGCCTGGAGTGAGCGGGATGAAAAACTGTTTTTT; cdr3_aa: CAWSERDEKLFF; cdr3_length: 12; v_call: TRBV30; d_call: .; j_call: TRBJ1-4; clone_size: few
cdr3_nt: TGTGCCAGCAGCCACCAGGGAAATGAAAAACTGTTTTTT; cdr3_aa: CASSHQGNEKLFF; cdr3_length: 13; v_call: TRBV5-4; d_call: .; j_call: TRBJ1-4; clone_size: .
cdr3_nt: TGTGCCAGCAGCATAGGACAGGGTACCGGCTACACCTTC; cdr3_aa: CASSIGQGTGYTF; cdr3_length: 13; v_call: TRBV5-4; d_call: TRBD1; j_call: TRBJ1-2; clone_size: .
cdr3_nt: TGTGCCAGCACTCCTGCGGGTCCCTACGAGCAGTACTTC; cdr3_aa: CASTPAGPYEQYF; cdr3_length: 13; v_call: TRBV6-5; d_call: .; j_call: TRBJ2-7; clone_size: .
cdr3_nt: TGTGCCAGCAGCTCGGGACAGTCTAATGAAAAACTGTTTTTT; cdr3_aa: CASSSGQSNEKLFF; cdr3_length: 14; v_call: TRBV5-4; d_call: TRBD1; j_call: TRBJ1-4; clone_size: .
cdr3_nt: TGTGCCAGCAGCTTCACTAGCGGGAACGACAATGAGCAGTTCTTC; cdr3_aa: CASSFTSGNDNEQFF; cdr3_length: 15; v_call: TRBV7-6; d_call: TRBD2; j_call: TRBJ2-1; clone_size: .
cdr3_nt: TGTGCCAGCAGCTTAATGCCAGGGACTAGCGTAGCTGAGCAGTTCTTC; cdr3_aa: CASSLMPGTSVAEQFF; cdr3_length: 16; v_call: TRBV7-3; d_call: TRBD2; j_call: TRBJ2-1; clone_size: .
cdr3_nt: TGTGCCTGGAGTGTTTTAACTGAAGCTTTCTTT; cdr3_aa: CAWSVLTEAFF; cdr3_length: 11; v_call: TRBV30; d_call: .; j_call: TRBJ1-1; clone_size: .
cdr3_nt: TGTGCCACCAGTGGACAGCGTACCTACGAGCAGTACTTC; cdr3_aa: CATSGQRTYEQYF; cdr3_length: 13; v_call: TRBV24-1; d_call: .; j_call: TRBJ2-7; clone_size: .
cdr3_nt: TGTGCCTGGAGACAGGGGGTTGAGCAGTTCTTC; cdr3_aa: CAWRQGVEQFF; cdr3_length: 11; v_call: TRBV30; d_call: TRBD1; j_call: TRBJ2-1; clone_size: .
cdr3_nt: TGTGCCAGCAGCTTAGAAGACAGGGGACCTGACCAAGAGACCCAGTACTTC; cdr3_aa: CASSLEDRGPDQETQYF; cdr3_length: 17; v_call: TRBV7-6; d_call: TRBD1; j_call: TRBJ2-5; clone_size: .
cdr3_nt: TGCGCCAGCAGCCAAGATAGGGATAGCGGGAGGAACGAGCAGTACTTC; cdr3_aa: CASSQDRDSGRNEQYF; cdr3_length: 16; v_call: TRBV4-3; d_call: TRBD2; j_call: TRBJ2-7; clone_size: .
cdr3_nt: TGTGCCAGCAACCCCAGAGGCGTGGAGACTGAAGCTTTCTTT; cdr3_aa: CASNPRGVETEAFF; cdr3_length: 14; v_call: TRBV11-1; d_call: .; j_call: TRBJ1-1; clone_size: .
cdr3_nt: TGTGCCAGCAGCGTAGCGGGAGGGCCGGGCAATGAGCAGTTCTTC; cdr3_aa: CASSVAGGPGNEQFF; cdr3_length: 15; v_call: TRBV9; d_call: TRBD2; j_call: TRBJ2-1; clone_size: .